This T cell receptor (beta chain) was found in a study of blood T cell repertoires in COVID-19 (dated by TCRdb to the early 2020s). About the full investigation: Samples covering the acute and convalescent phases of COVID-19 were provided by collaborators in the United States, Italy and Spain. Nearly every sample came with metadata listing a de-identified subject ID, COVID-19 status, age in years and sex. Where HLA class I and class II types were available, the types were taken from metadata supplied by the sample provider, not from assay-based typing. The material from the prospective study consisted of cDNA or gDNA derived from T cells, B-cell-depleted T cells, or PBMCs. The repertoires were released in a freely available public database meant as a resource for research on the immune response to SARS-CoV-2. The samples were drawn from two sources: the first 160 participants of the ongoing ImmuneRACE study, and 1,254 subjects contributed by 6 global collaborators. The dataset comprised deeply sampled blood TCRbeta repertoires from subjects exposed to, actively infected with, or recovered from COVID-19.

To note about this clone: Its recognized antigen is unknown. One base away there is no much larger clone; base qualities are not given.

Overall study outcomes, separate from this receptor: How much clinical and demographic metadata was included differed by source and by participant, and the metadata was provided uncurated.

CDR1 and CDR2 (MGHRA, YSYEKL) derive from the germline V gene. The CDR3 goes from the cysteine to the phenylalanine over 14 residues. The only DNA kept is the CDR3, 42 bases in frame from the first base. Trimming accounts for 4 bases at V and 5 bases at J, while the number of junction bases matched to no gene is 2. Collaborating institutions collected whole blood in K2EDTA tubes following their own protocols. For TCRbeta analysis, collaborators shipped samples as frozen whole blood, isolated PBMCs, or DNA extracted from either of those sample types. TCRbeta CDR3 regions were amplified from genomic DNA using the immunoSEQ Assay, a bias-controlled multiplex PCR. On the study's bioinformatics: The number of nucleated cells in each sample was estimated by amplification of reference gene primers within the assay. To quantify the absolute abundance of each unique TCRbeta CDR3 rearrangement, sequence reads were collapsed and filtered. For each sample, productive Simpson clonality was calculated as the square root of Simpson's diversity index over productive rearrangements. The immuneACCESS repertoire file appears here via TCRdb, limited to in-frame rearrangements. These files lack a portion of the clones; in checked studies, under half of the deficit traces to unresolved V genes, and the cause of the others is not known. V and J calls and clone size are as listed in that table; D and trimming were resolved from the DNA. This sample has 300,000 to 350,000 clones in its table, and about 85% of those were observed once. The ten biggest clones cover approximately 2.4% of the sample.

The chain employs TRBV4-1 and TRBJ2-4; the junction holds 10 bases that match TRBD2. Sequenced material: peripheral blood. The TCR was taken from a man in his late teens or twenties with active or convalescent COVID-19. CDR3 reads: CASSRGLAENIQYF. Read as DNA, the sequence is TGCGCCAGCAGCCGAGGACTAGCGGAAAACATTCAGTACTTC.